The T cell receptor (beta chain) described here comes from a study of metastatic and nonmetastatic thyroid tumors. About the study: Samples came from malignant and benign thyroid patients, and repertoires were compared across blood and tumor or nodule tissue.

The CDR3 spans 12 residues. The V gene end was trimmed by 8 bases and the J gene end by 14 bases; junction bases not matched to a gene: 12. Germline assignment: CDR1 MNHNS and CDR2 SASEGT. This clone was counted at least ten times. What it binds is not known. Every patient was untreated before thyroid surgery. As handled by the study authors: The authors used CDR3 differences across clinicopathological groups to build a distant-metastasis classifier for papillary thyroid cancer. TCRdb re-processed the PCR reads through MiXCR. TCRdb's processing, not the study's, gives the V and J calls here. The table lists roughly 83,000 clones, 15% of them singletons. Findings and limits, study-wide: For both blood and tumor, malignant thyroid tumors reportedly showed significantly higher TCR beta diversity than benign nodules did.

This clonotype originated in a female donor with papillary thyroid cancer or a benign thyroid nodule (not recorded which). Some clones in this sample may be carry-over from other donors' samples. J is TRBJ2-4 and V is TRBV6-1, with 7 bases identical to TRBD1. The material sequenced was blood. The CDR3 DNA sequence: TGTGCCAGCTCCCACGGGTTCACAGGGGAGTACTTC. Translation gives CASSHGFTGEYF.